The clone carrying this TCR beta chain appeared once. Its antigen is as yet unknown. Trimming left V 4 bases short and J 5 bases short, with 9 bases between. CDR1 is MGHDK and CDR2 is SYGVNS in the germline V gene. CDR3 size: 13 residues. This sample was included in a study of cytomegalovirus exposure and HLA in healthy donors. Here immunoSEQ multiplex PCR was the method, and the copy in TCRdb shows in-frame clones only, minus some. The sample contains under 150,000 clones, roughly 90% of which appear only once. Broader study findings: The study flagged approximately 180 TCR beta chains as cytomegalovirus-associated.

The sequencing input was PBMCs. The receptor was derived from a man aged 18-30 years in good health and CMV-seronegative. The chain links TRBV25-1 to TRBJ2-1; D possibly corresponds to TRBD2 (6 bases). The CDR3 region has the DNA TGTGCCAGCAGTGGGACTAATAACAATGAGCAGTTCTTC. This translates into CASSGTNNNEQFF.